This paragraph covers one T cell receptor beta chain sequence. The data were taken from a study of technical replicates of blood from a few donors. V lost 6 bases, J lost 4 bases, and 5 bases stayed unmatched. The germline V gene encodes CDR1 MNHNY and CDR2 SVGAGI (reference sequence). The CDR3 spans 13 residues. Profiling relied on immunoSEQ multiplex PCR, and the TCRdb table lists in-frame clones only, not all of them. The sample yields some 80,000 clones, about 92% seen once. The sequenced sample was T cells isolated from PBMCs. This TCR was recovered from a human donor in good health. The chain is built from TRBV6-6 and TRBJ1-2; 7 nucleotides align to TRBD1. The CDR3 region is CASRQRTGYGYTF. The CDR3 region has the DNA TGTGCCAGCAGACAGAGGACAGGCTATGGCTACACCTTC.